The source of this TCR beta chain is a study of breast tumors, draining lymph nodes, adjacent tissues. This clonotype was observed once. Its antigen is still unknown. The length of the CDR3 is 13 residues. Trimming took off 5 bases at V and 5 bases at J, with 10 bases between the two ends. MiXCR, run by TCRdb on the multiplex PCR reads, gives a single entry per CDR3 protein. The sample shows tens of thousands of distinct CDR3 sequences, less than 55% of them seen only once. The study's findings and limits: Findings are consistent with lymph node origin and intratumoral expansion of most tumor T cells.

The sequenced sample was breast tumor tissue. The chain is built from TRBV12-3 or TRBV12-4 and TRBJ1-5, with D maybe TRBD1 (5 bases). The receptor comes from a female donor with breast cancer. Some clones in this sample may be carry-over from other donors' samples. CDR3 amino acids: CASSRDGDQPQHF. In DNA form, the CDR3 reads TGTGCCAGCAGTAGGGACGGTGATCAGCCCCAGCATTTT.